The 25 T cell receptor beta chains in this list originate from one sample, sequenced in a study of T cells in Graves' hyperthyroidism and ophthalmopathy. RNA transcripts gave rise to amplified TCR beta CDR3 regions. HTBI primers were employed in a first-round RT-PCR of the TCR CDR3. One entry per CDR3 protein results from TCRdb running MiXCR on the multiplex PCR reads. The sample holds about 290,000 distinct CDR3 sequences, approximately 15% seen once. The sample taken for sequencing was blood. These receptors were collected from a woman aged 60 to 75 with Graves' ophthalmopathy.

In its sample, this clonotype was seen once. The gene calls are TRBV7-2 and TRBJ2-3, with a possible D match to TRBD2 (7 bases). The CDR3 extends over 13 amino acids. The V and J ends lost 4 bases and 10 bases respectively, with 15 bases between them. The germline V gene encodes CDR1 SGHTA and CDR2 FQGNSA. This chain's CDR3 is CASSSGGPQAQYF. The CDR3 nucleotides are TGTGCCAGCAGCTCCGGGGGGCCCCAGGCGCAGTATTTT.

This clonotype showed up many times. This chain uses TRBV9 with TRBJ1-2; D not certain. Per the germline V gene, CDR1 is SGDLS and CDR2 is YYNGEE. V was pared by 0 bases and J by 2 bases, with 2 bases between. CDR3 size: 12 residues. This chain's CDR3 is CASSVENYGYTF. CDR3 DNA sequence: TGTGCCAGCAGCGTAGAAAACTATGGCTACACCTTC.

This clonotype has a count of ten or more. The genes are TRBV7-8 and TRBJ2-2, with D perhaps TRBD1 (5 bases). The germline V gene encodes CDR1 SGHVS and CDR2 FQNEAQ. The V end lost 5 bases, the J end lost 1 base, and 8 bases lay between the germline ends. The CDR3 consists of 14 residues. The CDR3 protein is CASSPDRNTGELFF. The CDR3, as DNA: TGTGCCAGCAGCCCTGACAGGAACACCGGGGAGCTGTTTTTT.

This clonotype has only a few counts. The J gene is TRBJ2-5, the V gene TRBV5-6, with TRBD2 identical over 12 bases. V lost 4 bases to trimming and J lost 4 bases; unmatched junction nucleotides: 17. Germline CDR1 SGHDT, CDR2 YYEEEE. This CDR3 comprises 19 residues. DNA for the CDR3: TGTGCCAGCAGCAGGCCGGGACTAGCGGGCCGGAGGTCAACAGAGACCCAGTACTTC. Its protein is CASSRPGLAGRRSTETQYF.

There are many counts of this clonotype. CDR3: CASSSTGPEQYF. CDR3 nucleotide sequence: TGTGCCAGCAGCTCGACAGGGCCCGAGCAGTACTTC. V usage is TRBV6-2 or TRBV6-3 and J usage is TRBJ2-7, with 7 bases identical to TRBD1. CDR1 is MNHEY, CDR2 SVGEGT, per germline. J was trimmed by 6 bases and V by 6 bases; bases with no gene match: 5. This CDR3 region has 12 residues.

The chain carries TRBV5-1 and TRBJ2-3; no clear D. The V and J ends lost 0 bases and 6 bases respectively, with 5 bases between them. The CDR3 is 12 amino acids. Looked up from germline, CDR1 is SGHRS and CDR2 is YFSETQ. The CDR3 sequence is CASSLDGDTQYF. CDR3 in DNA: TGCGCCAGCAGCTTGGATGGTGATACGCAGTATTTT.

This clonotype was found many times. This chain links TRBV18 with TRBJ2-3, with D unresolved. The CDR3 spans 13 residues. V was trimmed by 3 bases and J by 6 bases, leaving 10 bases between them. CDR1 and CDR2 from the germline V gene are KGHSH and LQKENI. CDR3 sequence: CASSPSSPDTQYF. The CDR3 nucleotides are TGTGCCAGCTCACCGAGCAGTCCGGATACGCAGTATTTT.

This clonotype was detected only a few times. The chain carries TRBV7-9 and TRBJ1-2; D possibly corresponds to TRBD1 (5 bases). Looked up from germline, CDR1 is SEHNR and CDR2 is FQNEAQ (reference sequence). Trimming removed 2 bases from V and 7 bases from J, with 11 bases in between. The CDR3 loop spans 13 amino acids. As DNA, the CDR3 is TGTGCCAGCAGCTTAATAGGGGCCGGTGGCTACACCTTC. Amino acid sequence: CASSLIGAGGYTF.

This rearrangement joins TRBV12-3 or TRBV12-4 to TRBJ1-1; possibly TRBD1 for D (5 bases). The CDR3 totals 15 residues. The ends were cut back, 4 bases at V and 4 bases at J, with 16 bases in the middle. CDR3 residues: CASSSRLQGATEAFF. CDR3 coding DNA: TGTGCCAGCAGTTCCCGCCTCCAGGGTGCCACTGAAGCTTTCTTT.

The rearrangement uses TRBV12-3 or TRBV12-4 and TRBJ2-2, with D perhaps TRBD1 (6 bases). The CDR3 contains 15 residues. V was cut by 6 bases and J by 5 bases, with 16 bases left in between. The CDR3 DNA is TGTGCCAGCAGACTTACAGGGCATAGGACCGGGGAGCTGTTTTTT. It yields the protein CASRLTGHRTGELFF.

This clonotype was observed many times. Sequence at one end of the junction differs from germline and may be a read error. J is TRBJ1-5 and V is TRBV2; D gene unclear. The CDR3 is 13 amino acids. Per the germline V gene, CDR1 is SNHLY and CDR2 is FYNNEI. The CDR3 is CASSDSALQRQHF. The CDR3 DNA reads as TGTGCCAGCAGTGATTCGGCTCTCCAGCGCCAGCATTTT.

The genes are TRBV6-1 and TRBJ1-2, with D perhaps matching TRBD1 (5 bases). Trimming shortened V by 6 bases and J by 4 bases, and 24 bases separated the two germline ends. The CDR3 runs 17 residues. Germline lookup yields CDR1 MNHNS and CDR2 SASEGT. The CDR3 coding sequence is TGTGCCAGCAGAAAGATCATAACGGCAGGGAATCCCTATGGCTACACCTTC. Residues: CASRKIITAGNPYGYTF.

The sample holds a few counts of this clonotype. The chain couples TRBV7-9 to TRBJ2-5, with 8 bases aligning to TRBD2. The length of the CDR3 is 16 residues. The germline gives CDR1 SEHNR, CDR2 FQNEAQ (reference sequence). The junction had 10 bases not matched to a gene; V was cut back by 5 bases and J by 2 bases. The CDR3 nucleotides read TGTGCCAGCAGCCTAAGGAGGAGCGGGGGACAAGAGACCCAGTACTTC. Protein sequence: CASSLRRSGGQETQYF.

This clonotype was seen repeatedly, ten times or more. The CDR3 region is CASSLPITGAFF. CDR3 bases: TGTGCCAGCAGCTTACCGATTACGGGGGCTTTCTTT. The chain recombines TRBV13 with TRBJ1-1; D not certain. Looked up from germline, CDR1 is PRHDT and CDR2 is FYEKMQ (reference sequence). The CDR3 contains 12 residues. The ends were cut back, 2 bases at V and 11 bases at J, with 12 bases in the middle.

There are many counts of this clonotype. The V call is TRBV12-3 or TRBV12-4, the J call TRBJ2-1; D uncertain. The CDR3 contains 13 residues. V dropped 5 bases and J dropped 7 bases, with 12 bases sitting between them. For the CDR3, the DNA is TGTGCCAGCAGTCCACCAACATCAAATGAGCAGTTCTTC. Its protein product is CASSPPTSNEQFF.

This clonotype has a count of ten or more. The chain combines TRBV5-1 with TRBJ2-7; 10 positions match TRBD1. V was pared by 4 bases and J by 2 bases, with 9 bases of the junction left unmatched. Germline V gene lookup returns CDR1 SGHRS and CDR2 YFSETQ. This CDR3 spans 16 amino acids. CDR3 protein: CASSRAGTGAPYEQYF. CDR3 bases: TGCGCCAGCAGCCGAGCCGGGACAGGGGCGCCCTACGAGCAGTACTTC. The variable domain in full, with the rest retrieved from reference TRBV5-1 and TRBJ2-7, is KAGVTQTPRYLIKTRGQQVTLSCSPISGHRSVSWYQQTPGQGLQFLFEYFSETQRNKGNFPGRFSGRQFSNSRSEMNVSTLELGDSALYLCASSRAGTGAPYEQYFGPGTRLTVT.

This clonotype was detected ten times or more. The chain recombines TRBV12-3 or TRBV12-4 with TRBJ1-2, with a possible D match to TRBD1 (5 bases). The CDR3 runs 13 residues. V was shortened by 8 bases and J by 2 bases, with 12 bases between the two germline ends. CDR3: CASARGTNYGYTF. CDR3 DNA: TGTGCCAGCGCCCGTGGGACGAACTATGGCTACACCTTC.

The J gene is TRBJ2-7, the V gene TRBV15; TRBD1 matches at 9 bases. The CDR3 loop spans 14 amino acids. The ends lost 3 bases at V and 3 bases at J; junction bases unmatched: 3. In germline, CDR1 is LNHNV, CDR2 YYDKDF (reference sequence). The CDR3 reads CATSSGTGIYEQYF. The CDR3 region has the DNA TGTGCCACCAGCAGCGGGACAGGGATCTACGAGCAGTACTTC. Together with reference TRBV15 and TRBJ2-7, the CDR3 gives the full variable domain: DAMVIQNPRYQVTQFGKPVTLSCSQTLNHNVMYWYQQKSSQAPKLLFHYYDKDFNNEADTPDNFQSRRPNTSFCFLDIRSPGLGDTAMYLCATSSGTGIYEQYFGPGTRLTVT.

This clonotype was picked up many times. The rearrangement uses TRBV28 and TRBJ2-3; TRBD2 aligns across 8 bases. This CDR3 spans 15 amino acids. Germline CDR1 MDHEN, CDR2 SYDVKM. V lost 6 bases, J lost 2 bases, and 7 bases stayed unmatched. The CDR3 loop is CASSWTSLLTDTQYF. Here the CDR3 DNA reads TGTGCCAGCAGCTGGACTAGCCTCCTCACAGATACGCAGTATTTT.

A few counts support this clonotype. The rearrangement uses TRBV10-3 and TRBJ2-1; 11 bases match TRBD2. Germline lookup yields CDR1 ENHRY and CDR2 SYGVKD. With 9 bases clipped from V and 7 bases from J, the junction kept 5 bases outside the gene matches. The CDR3 sequence is 13 residues long. As DNA, the CDR3 is TGTGCCATTTTAGCGGGGGGGCTTAATGAGCAGTTCTTC. Protein: CAILAGGLNEQFF.

A note on this clonotype: A much larger clone differs by one base, so this may be a read error. The V gene is TRBV29-1, the J gene TRBJ1-1, with D possibly matching TRBD1 (5 bases). Germline assignment: CDR1 SQVTM and CDR2 ANQGSEA. The CDR3 loop spans 15 amino acids. CDR3 DNA sequence: TGCGGCGTTCGAGGGAGGGGAGTCTTGAACACTGAAGCTTTCTTT. This encodes CGVRGRGVLNTEAFF.

This rearrangement joins TRBV5-1 to TRBJ2-2; D is perhaps TRBD2 (5 bases). CDR3 length equals 18 residues. Germline loops: CDR1 SGHRS, CDR2 YFSETQ. Trimming took off 4 bases at V and 5 bases at J, with 24 bases between the two ends. CDR3 nucleotide sequence: TGCGCCAGCAGCCTGAACCCCGGGTTAGCCGGAGGAACCGGGGAGCTGTTTTTT. Protein: CASSLNPGLAGGTGELFF.

The chain couples TRBV20-1 to TRBJ2-2, with 9 bases that match TRBD1. The V segment lost 6 bases and the J segment 3 bases; nucleotides outside the gene matches: 5. Germline V gene lookup returns CDR1 DFQATT and CDR2 SNEGSKA (reference sequence). The CDR3 extends over 14 amino acids. The DNA for the CDR3 is TGCAGTGCACCGGGACAGGGTGACACCGGGGAGCTGTTTTTT. Its translation is CSAPGQGDTGELFF.

This chain uses TRBV30 with TRBJ1-4; unclear D gene. This CDR3 is built from 12 residues. CDR1 and CDR2 from the germline V gene are GTSNPN and SVGIG (reference sequence). The V gene lost 8 bases and the J gene lost 10 bases, with 17 bases spanning the gap. CDR3: CAGKTGVGKLFF. The CDR3 nucleotides read TGTGCCGGGAAGACGGGCGTCGGAAAACTGTTTTTT.

The chain couples TRBV5-1 to TRBJ2-5; TRBD2 aligns across 7 bases. The CDR3 has 15 residues. J gave up 2 bases and V 4 bases, and 8 bases lay outside the gene matches. Germline CDR1 and CDR2: SGHRS and YFSETQ. As DNA, the CDR3 is TGCGCCAGCAGCCCGGGGGGAACGGGACAAGAGACCCAGTACTTC. Its protein product is CASSPGGTGQETQYF.